One and the same sample provided the 16 T cell receptor beta chains below, sequenced in a study of cytomegalovirus exposure and HLA in healthy donors. The PCR was carried out with 60 Vbeta primers and 13 Jbeta primers. Sequenced by immunoSEQ multiplex PCR; TCRdb stores in-frame clones only, minus some. In the table there are 150,000 or so clones, less than 90% of which are singletons. Sequenced material: PBMCs. The receptors shown here come from a man aged 45-60 years in good health and CMV-seropositive.

This clone was seen just once. This rearrangement joins TRBV7-2 to TRBJ1-2, with D possibly TRBD1 on 6 matching bases. This CDR3 is built from 13 residues. From germline, CDR1 is SGHTA and CDR2 FQGNSA. Trimming cost V 2 bases and J 3 bases, with 7 bases left between them. The CDR3: CASSLPGDYGYTF. Here the CDR3 DNA reads TGTGCCAGCAGCTTACCAGGGGACTATGGCTACACCTTC.

This clone turned up a few times. V usage is TRBV4-3 and J usage is TRBJ1-2, with TRBD1 identical over 8 bases. This CDR3 is 14 amino acids long. Germline CDR1 is LGHNA and CDR2 is YSLEER. The J segment lost 6 bases and the V segment lost 1 base, leaving 4 bases of the junction unmatched. The CDR3 spells CASSQVGTGHGYTF. Here the CDR3 DNA reads TGCGCCAGCAGCCAAGTAGGGACAGGCCATGGCTACACCTTC.

The CDR3 nucleotides read TGTGCCAGTAGTATGGGTGACAGAAACACCGGGGAGCTGTTTTTT. Amino acids: CASSMGDRNTGELFF. This chain connects TRBV19 to TRBJ2-2; a possible D gene is TRBD1 (5 bases). CDR1 is LNHDA, CDR2 SQIVND, per germline (reference sequence). This CDR3 is built from 15 residues. V shed 3 bases and J shed 2 bases, with 10 bases lying between them.

This clone was seen once. The chain carries TRBV7-3 and TRBJ2-5, with a possible D match to TRBD2 (5 bases). In germline, CDR1 is SGHTA, CDR2 FQGTGA. The CDR3 extends over 15 amino acids. V was shortened by 0 bases and J by 5 bases, with 13 bases between the two germline ends. CDR3 DNA: TGTGCCAGCAGCTTAACAGCGGAAGTTTGGGAGACCCAGTACTTC. Encoded protein: CASSLTAEVWETQYF.

This clone was counted once. This sequence joins TRBV30 and TRBJ1-5, with 7 nucleotides matching TRBD1. Trimming took 2 bases from V and 4 from J; bases not matched to a gene: 8. Germline CDR1 is GTSNPN and CDR2 is SVGIG (reference sequence). CDR3 length: 15 residues. The CDR3 DNA reads as TGTGCCTGGAGTCCGGGAGGGACAGCAAATCAGCCCCAGCATTTT. Translation gives CAWSPGGTANQPQHF.

This chain links TRBV23-1 with TRBJ1-2; D gene unclear. TRBV23-1 is labeled an ORF, and its function is uncertain. The CDR3 is 12 amino acids. The germline V and J ends were trimmed by 10 bases and 7 bases, with 16 bases remaining between them. The CDR3 spells CATGEFIIGYTF. The CDR3 nucleotides are TGCGCCACCGGGGAGTTCATTATTGGCTACACCTTC.

The rearrangement links TRBV29-1 to TRBJ2-3; D not certain. Trimming took 4 bases from V and 5 from J, leaving 10 bases between them. Germline loops: CDR1 SQVTM, CDR2 ANQGSEA. The CDR3 length is 12 residues. CDR3 residues: CSVGVPGDTQYF. The CDR3, as DNA: TGCAGCGTTGGCGTTCCCGGAGATACGCAGTATTTT.

CDR3 residues: CASSVNGDQPQHF. As DNA, the CDR3 is TGTGCCAGCAGTGTAAACGGAGATCAGCCCCAGCATTTT. The genes are TRBV6-1 and TRBJ1-5; no definite D call. Germline values: CDR1 MNHNS, CDR2 SASEGT. V was pared by 4 bases and J by 5 bases, with 9 bases between. The length of the CDR3 is 13 residues.

This sequence joins TRBV15 and TRBJ2-7, with TRBD2 as a possible D gene (5 bases). The V gene's germline CDR1 is LNHNV and CDR2 YYDKDF (reference sequence). V lost 5 bases to trimming and J lost 0 bases, with 11 bases between them. This CDR3 is built from 14 residues. The CDR3 sequence is CATSLAGSSYEQYF. In DNA, the CDR3 is TGTGCCACCAGCTTGGCGGGCAGCTCCTACGAGCAGTACTTC. Full variable domain (remainder filled in from reference TRBV15 and TRBJ2-7): DAMVIQNPRYQVTQFGKPVTLSCSQTLNHNVMYWYQQKSSQAPKLLFHYYDKDFNNEADTPDNFQSRRPNTSFCFLDIRSPGLGDTAMYLCATSLAGSSYEQYFGPGTRLTVT.

The CDR3 DNA reads TGTGCCAGTAGTACCCATACTGACAGGGTGGATACGCAGTATTTT. This encodes CASSTHTDRVDTQYF. The chain combines TRBV19 with TRBJ2-3; TRBD1 agrees at 7 bases. The length of the CDR3 is 15 residues. Germline V gene data show CDR1 as LNHDA and CDR2 as SQIVND (reference sequence). With V trimmed by 4 bases and J by 6 bases, 10 bases remained unmatched.

The J gene is TRBJ2-5, the V gene TRBV11-3, with TRBD2 matching 9 bases. This CDR3 comprises 13 residues. Germline CDR1 and CDR2: SGHNT and YENEEA. Unmatched junction bases numbered 3, after V lost 5 bases and J lost 5 bases. As DNA, the CDR3 is TGTGCCAGCAGCCCTAGCGGGACGGAGACCCAGTACTTC. Its protein product is CASSPSGTETQYF.

The chain combines TRBV9 with TRBJ1-4, with 7 bases matching TRBD1. The trim removed 2 bases at V and 4 bases at J, leaving 11 bases unmatched. The CDR3 is 17 amino acids. CDR1 is SGDLS and CDR2 is YYNGEE in the germline V gene. The CDR3 loop is CASSVSTGEPYNEKLFF. CDR3 DNA: TGTGCCAGCAGCGTCTCTACAGGGGAGCCCTATAATGAAAAACTGTTTTTT.

The genes are TRBV6-5 and TRBJ2-3, with TRBD2 matching over 7 bases. Per germline, CDR1 MNHEY and CDR2 SVGAGI. This CDR3 is built from 14 residues. The trim removed 2 bases at V and 3 bases at J, leaving 2 bases unmatched. The CDR3 nucleotides are TGTGCCAGCAGTTACCTCGGGGGGACAGATACGCAGTATTTT. Translation gives CASSYLGGTDTQYF.

This clone was seen a few times. This sequence joins TRBV5-1 and TRBJ2-7; 9 bases map to TRBD1. Germline V lookup: CDR1 SGHRS, CDR2 YFSETQ. The CDR3 consists of 14 residues. V shed 0 bases, J shed 2 bases, and the junction held 0 bases outside the gene matches. This chain's CDR3 is CASSLGTGAYEQYF. The CDR3 DNA follows: TGCGCCAGCAGCTTGGGGACAGGGGCCTACGAGCAGTACTTC.

The genes are TRBV2 and TRBJ2-7, with 14 bases that match TRBD2. The junction had 10 bases not matched to a gene; V was cut back by 8 bases and J by 4 bases. This CDR3 spans 16 amino acids. Germline loops: CDR1 SNHLY, CDR2 FYNNEI. The chain's CDR3 is CASWGGTSGGRYEQYF. The CDR3 DNA is TGTGCCAGCTGGGGGGGGACTAGCGGGGGAAGGTACGAGCAGTACTTC.

This chain links TRBV6-5 with TRBJ1-5; 8 nucleotides match TRBD1. J gave up 6 bases and V 3 bases, and 7 bases lay outside the gene matches. Germline V lookup: CDR1 MNHEY, CDR2 SVGAGI. This CDR3 is 15 amino acids long. For the CDR3, the DNA is TGTGCCAGCAGTTATCGGTCAGGGGGCGGTCAGCCCCAGCATTTT. Translating it yields CASSYRSGGGQPQHF.